This T cell receptor (beta chain) was captured in a study of monozygotic twins with inflammatory bowel disease. General study findings and limits: Healthy co-twins had higher TCRbeta inverse Simpson diversity than their IBD twins. Healthy twins shared more clonotypes with others than IBD patients, most markedly active ones.

Germline-derived CDR1 and CDR2 are LNHDA and SQIVND (reference sequence). The CDR3 consists of 14 residues. To note about this clonotype: Its antigen is as yet unknown.

Template switching was used to attach UMIs, which incorporated a 6-nucleotide sample barcode. TCRdb re-called the 5' RACE reads and shows each CDR3 protein once, DNA omitted. The sample has around 100,000 distinct CDR3 sequences; the top ten hold roughly 1.9%. This clonotype was sampled from a human donor with ulcerative colitis or Crohn's disease, or a healthy co-twin of an affected twin (not recorded which). The source material was blood. The chain carries TRBV19 and TRBJ1-2; with no DNA, the TCRdb D assignment of TRBD1 cannot be verified. The CDR3: CASSKPGQGYGYTF.